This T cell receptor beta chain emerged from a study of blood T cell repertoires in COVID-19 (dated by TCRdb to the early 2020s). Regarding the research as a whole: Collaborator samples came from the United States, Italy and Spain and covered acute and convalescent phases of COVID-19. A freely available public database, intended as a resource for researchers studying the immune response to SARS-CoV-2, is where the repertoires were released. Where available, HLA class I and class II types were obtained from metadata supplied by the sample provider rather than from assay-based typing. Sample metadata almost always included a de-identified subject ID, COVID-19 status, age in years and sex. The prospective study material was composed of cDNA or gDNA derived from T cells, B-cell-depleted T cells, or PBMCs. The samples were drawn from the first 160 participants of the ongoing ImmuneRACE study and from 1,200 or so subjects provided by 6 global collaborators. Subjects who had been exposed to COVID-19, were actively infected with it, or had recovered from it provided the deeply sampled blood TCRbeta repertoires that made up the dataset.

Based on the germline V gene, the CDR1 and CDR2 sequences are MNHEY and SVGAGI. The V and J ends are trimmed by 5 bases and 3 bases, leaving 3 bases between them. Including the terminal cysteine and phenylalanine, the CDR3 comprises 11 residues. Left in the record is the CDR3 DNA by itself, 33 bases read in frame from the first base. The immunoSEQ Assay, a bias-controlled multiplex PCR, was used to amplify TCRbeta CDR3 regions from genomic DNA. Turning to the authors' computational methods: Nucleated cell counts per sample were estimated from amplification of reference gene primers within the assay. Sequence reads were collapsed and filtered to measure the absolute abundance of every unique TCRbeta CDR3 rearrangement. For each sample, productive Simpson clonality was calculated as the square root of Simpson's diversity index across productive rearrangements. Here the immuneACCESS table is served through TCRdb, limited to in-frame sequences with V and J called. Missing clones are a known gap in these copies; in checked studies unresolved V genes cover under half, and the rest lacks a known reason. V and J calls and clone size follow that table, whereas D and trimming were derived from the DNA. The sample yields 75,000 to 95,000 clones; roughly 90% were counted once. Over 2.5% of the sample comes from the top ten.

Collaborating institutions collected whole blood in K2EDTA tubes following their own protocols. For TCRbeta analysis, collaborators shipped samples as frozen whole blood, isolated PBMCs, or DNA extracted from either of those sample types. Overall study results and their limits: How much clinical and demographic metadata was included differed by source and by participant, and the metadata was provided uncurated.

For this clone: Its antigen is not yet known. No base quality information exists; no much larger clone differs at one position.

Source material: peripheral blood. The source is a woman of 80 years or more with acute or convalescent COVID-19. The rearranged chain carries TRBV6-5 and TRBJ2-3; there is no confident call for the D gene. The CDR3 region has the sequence CASSRTDTQYF. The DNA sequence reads TGTGCCAGCAGTCGGACAGATACGCAGTATTTT.